This entry concerns a single TCR beta chain. This clone was seen a single time. The antigen it recognizes is unknown. No base quality values were provided; no much bigger clone lies one nucleotide off. The data were obtained in a study of blood T cell repertoires in COVID-19 (dated by TCRdb to the early 2020s). Background on the whole study: Collaborator samples came from the United States, Italy and Spain and covered acute and convalescent phases of COVID-19. The repertoires were released in a freely available public database intended as a resource for research on the immune response to SARS-CoV-2. The samples were drawn from two sources: the first 160 participants of the ongoing ImmuneRACE study, and fewer than 1,500 subjects contributed by 6 global collaborators. Deeply sampled blood TCRbeta repertoires from subjects exposed to, actively infected with, or recovered from COVID-19 were included in the dataset. The material from the prospective study consisted of cDNA or gDNA derived from T cells, B-cell-depleted T cells, or PBMCs. The sample metadata nearly always contained a de-identified subject ID, COVID-19 status, age in years and sex. HLA class I and class II types, where available, came from metadata supplied by the sample provider rather than from assay-based typing.

The study at large found these results: The quantity of clinical and demographic metadata differed by source and by participant and was supplied without curation.

TCRbeta CDR3 regions were amplified from genomic DNA by means of the immunoSEQ Assay, a bias-controlled multiplex PCR. The authors' analysis ran thus. Within the assay, amplification of reference gene primers was used to estimate how many nucleated cells each sample contained. Sequence reads were collapsed and filtered to measure the absolute abundance of every unique TCRbeta CDR3 rearrangement. Productive Simpson clonality was computed per sample as the square root of Simpson's diversity index over productive rearrangements. TCRdb re-hosts the immuneACCESS table, in-frame sequences only. Its copies lack some clones; in the studies checked, an unresolved V gene accounts for under half of them, and the cause for the rest is not known. V, J and clone size are taken as reported in that table, and D and trimming were inferred from the DNA itself. The sample includes 100,000 to 140,000 clones, with more than 70% observed a single time. Jointly, the top ten make up 4% to 6% of the sample.

The collaborating institutions used their own protocols to collect whole blood in K2EDTA tubes. For TCRbeta analysis, collaborators shipped samples in one of three forms: frozen whole blood, isolated PBMCs, or DNA extracted from either of those sample types. Sequencing was done on a sample of peripheral blood. The sequence came from a man in his forties with active or convalescent COVID-19.

The CDR3 protein: CASEYSYEQYF. In nucleotides, the sequence is TGTGCCAGCGAGTACTCCTACGAGCAGTACTTC. The receptor chain draws on TRBV2 and TRBJ2-7; the D segment cannot be called with confidence. Its CDR3 holds 11 amino acids, cysteine through phenylalanine. Solely the CDR3 DNA is kept, with 33 bases framed from the first base. The junction carries 5 bases between V and J, which are trimmed by 8 bases and 0 bases respectively. Sequences SNHLY (CDR1) and FYNNEI (CDR2) are obtained from the germline V gene.